This TCR beta chain emerged from a study of Graves' ophthalmopathy and Graves' hyperthyroidism. Regarding the study as a whole: The model predicted ophthalmopathy progression with around 69% sensitivity and around 72% specificity. Also, most clonotypes expanded in the thyroid above 0.001 frequency appeared in blood.

Germline CDR1 and CDR2: MDHEN and SYDVKM. CDR3 length: 13 amino acids. Trimming cost V 2 bases and J 4 bases, with 6 bases left between them. The diagnostic workup employed clinical symptoms, serum thyroxine, TRAb, thyroid ultrasound and orbital computed tomography. In its sample, this clonotype was seen many times. Its antigen remains unidentified. The authors amplified TCR beta CDR3 regions, and they did so from RNA transcripts for repertoire sequencing. Second-round multiplex PCR followed a first-round RT-PCR using HTBI primers. TCRdb re-called the multiplex PCR reads through MiXCR, storing one row per CDR3 protein. This table has roughly 500,000 distinct CDR3 sequences, about an eighth appearing once.

This TCR was recovered from a woman aged 25 to 39 with Graves' ophthalmopathy. The rearrangement uses TRBV28 and TRBJ1-3, with D uncertain. Material for sequencing was blood. The CDR3 sequence is CASSLPVGNTIYF. In nucleotides, the CDR3 is TGTGCCAGCAGTTTACCCGTAGGAAACACCATATATTTT. Combining the CDR3 with reference TRBV28 and TRBJ1-3 gives the whole variable domain DVKVTQSSRYLVKRTGEKVFLECVQDMDHENMFWYRQDPGLGLRLIYFSYDVKMKEKGDIPEGYSVSREKKERFSLILESASTNQTSMYLCASSLPVGNTIYFGEGSWLTVV.